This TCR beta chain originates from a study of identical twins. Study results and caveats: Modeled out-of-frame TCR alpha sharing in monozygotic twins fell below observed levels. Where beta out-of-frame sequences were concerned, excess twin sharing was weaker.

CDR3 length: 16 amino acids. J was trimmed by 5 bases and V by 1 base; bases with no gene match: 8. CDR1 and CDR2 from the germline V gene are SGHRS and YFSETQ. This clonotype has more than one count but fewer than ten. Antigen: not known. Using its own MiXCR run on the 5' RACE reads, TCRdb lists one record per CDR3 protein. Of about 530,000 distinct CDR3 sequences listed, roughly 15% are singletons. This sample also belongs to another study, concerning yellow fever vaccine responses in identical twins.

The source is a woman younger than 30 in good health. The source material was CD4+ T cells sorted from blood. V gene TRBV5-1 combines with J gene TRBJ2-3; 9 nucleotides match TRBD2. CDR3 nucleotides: TGCGCCAGCAGCTTGTTTGCGGGGGGGCCTATAGATACGCAGTATTTT. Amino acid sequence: CASSLFAGGPIDTQYF.